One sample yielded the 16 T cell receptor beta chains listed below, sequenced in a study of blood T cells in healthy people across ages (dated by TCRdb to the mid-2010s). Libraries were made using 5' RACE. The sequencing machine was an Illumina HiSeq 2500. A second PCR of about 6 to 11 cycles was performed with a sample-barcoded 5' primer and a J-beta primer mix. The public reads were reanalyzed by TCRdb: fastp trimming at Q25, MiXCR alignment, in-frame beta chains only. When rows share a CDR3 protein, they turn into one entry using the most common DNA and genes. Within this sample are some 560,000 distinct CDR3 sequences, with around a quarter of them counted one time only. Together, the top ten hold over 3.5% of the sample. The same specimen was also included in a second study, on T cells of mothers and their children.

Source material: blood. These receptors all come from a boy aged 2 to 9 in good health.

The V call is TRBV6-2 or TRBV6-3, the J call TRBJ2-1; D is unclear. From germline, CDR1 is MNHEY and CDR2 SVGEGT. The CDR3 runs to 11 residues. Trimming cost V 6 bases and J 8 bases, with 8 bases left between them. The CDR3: CASSRWDEQFF. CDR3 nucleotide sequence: TGTGCCAGCAGCCGCTGGGATGAGCAGTTCTTC.

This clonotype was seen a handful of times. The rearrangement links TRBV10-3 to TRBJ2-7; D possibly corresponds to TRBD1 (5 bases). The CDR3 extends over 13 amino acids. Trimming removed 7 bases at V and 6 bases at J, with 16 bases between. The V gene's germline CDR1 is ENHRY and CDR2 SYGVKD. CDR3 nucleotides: TGTGCCATCACAGGGATTTCCGCCTCCGAGCAGTACTTC. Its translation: CAITGISASEQYF.

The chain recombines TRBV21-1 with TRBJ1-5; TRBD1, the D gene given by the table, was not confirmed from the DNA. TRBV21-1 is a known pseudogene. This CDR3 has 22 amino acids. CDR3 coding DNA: TGTGCCAGCAGCAAAGCGCTTTCAGCAGCGGACAGGAAAAATTGTGGAAATCAGCCCCAGCATTTT. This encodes CASSKALSAADRKNCGNQPQHF.

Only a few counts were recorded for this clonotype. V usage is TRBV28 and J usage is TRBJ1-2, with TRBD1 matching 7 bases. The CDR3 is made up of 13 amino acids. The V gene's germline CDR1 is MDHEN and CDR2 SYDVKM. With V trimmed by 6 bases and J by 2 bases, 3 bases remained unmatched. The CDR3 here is CASSAGGNYGYTF. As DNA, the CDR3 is TGTGCCAGCAGCGCAGGGGGGAACTATGGCTACACCTTC.

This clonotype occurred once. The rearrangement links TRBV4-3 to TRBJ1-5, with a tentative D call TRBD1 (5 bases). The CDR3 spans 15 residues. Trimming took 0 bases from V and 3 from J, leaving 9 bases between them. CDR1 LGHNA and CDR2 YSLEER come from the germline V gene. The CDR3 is CASSQDPRDNQPQHF. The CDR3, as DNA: TGCGCCAGCAGCCAAGATCCCAGGGACAATCAGCCCCAGCATTTT.

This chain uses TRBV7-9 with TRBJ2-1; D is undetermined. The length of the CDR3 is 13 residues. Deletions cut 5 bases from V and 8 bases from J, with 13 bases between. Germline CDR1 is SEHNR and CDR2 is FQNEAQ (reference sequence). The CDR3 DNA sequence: TGTGCCAGCAGCCCCTCGGCGCGTTATGAGCAGTTCTTC. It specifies CASSPSARYEQFF.

CDR3 sequence reads: CASSEYSTSHYGYTF. The CDR3 coding sequence is TGTGCCAGCAGTGAATATAGTACATCCCACTATGGCTACACCTTC. This chain links TRBV6-1 with TRBJ1-2, with D uncertain. Trimming removed 2 bases from V and 3 bases from J, with 13 bases in between. Germline CDR1 is MNHNS and CDR2 is SASEGT. This CDR3 contains 15 residues.

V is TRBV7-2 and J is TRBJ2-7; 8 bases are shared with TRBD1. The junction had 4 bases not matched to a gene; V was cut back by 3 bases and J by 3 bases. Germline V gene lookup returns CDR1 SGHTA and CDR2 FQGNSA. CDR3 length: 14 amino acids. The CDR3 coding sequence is TGTGCCAGCAGCTTTACAGGGGGTAGCTACGAGCAGTACTTC. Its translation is CASSFTGGSYEQYF.

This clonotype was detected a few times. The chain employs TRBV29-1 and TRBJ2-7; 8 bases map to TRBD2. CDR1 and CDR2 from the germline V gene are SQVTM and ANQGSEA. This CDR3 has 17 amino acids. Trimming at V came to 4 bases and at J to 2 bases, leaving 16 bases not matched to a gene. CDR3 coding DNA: TGCAGCGTTGGGGGAGCGGGAGTCGGAAAGAACGCCTACGAGCAGTACTTC. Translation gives CSVGGAGVGKNAYEQYF.

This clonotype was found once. The CDR3 DNA sequence: TGTGCCAGCAGTTTCAATAGGTTTAATATGGGTTACAATGAGCAGTTCTTC. As protein: CASSFNRFNMGYNEQFF. V usage is TRBV12-3 or TRBV12-4 and J usage is TRBJ2-1; no clear D gene. This CDR3 has 17 residues. Trimming cost V 3 bases and J 4 bases, with 19 bases left between them.

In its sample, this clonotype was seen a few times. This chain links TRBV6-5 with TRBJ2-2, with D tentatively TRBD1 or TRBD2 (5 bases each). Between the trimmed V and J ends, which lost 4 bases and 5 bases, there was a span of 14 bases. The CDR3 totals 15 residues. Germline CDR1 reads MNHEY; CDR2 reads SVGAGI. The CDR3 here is CASSWGPWGTGELFF. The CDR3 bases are TGTGCCAGCAGTTGGGGACCGTGGGGAACCGGGGAGCTGTTTTTT.

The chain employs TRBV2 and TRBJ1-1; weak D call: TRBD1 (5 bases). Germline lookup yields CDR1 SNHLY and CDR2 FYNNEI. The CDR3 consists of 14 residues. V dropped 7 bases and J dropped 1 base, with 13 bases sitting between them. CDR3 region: CASTNKGPNTEAFF. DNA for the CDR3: TGTGCCAGCACCAATAAGGGGCCGAACACTGAAGCTTTCTTT.

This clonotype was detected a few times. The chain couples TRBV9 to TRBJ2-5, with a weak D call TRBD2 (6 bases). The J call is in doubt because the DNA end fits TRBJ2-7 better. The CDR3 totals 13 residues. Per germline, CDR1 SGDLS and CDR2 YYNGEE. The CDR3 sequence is CASSVRTSSEQYF. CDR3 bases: TGTGCCAGCAGCGTACGAACTAGCAGCGAGCAGTACTTC.

CDR3 region: CASSLSPSEGVETQYF. The CDR3 bases are TGTGCCAGCAGTTTATCCCCCTCGGAAGGGGTAGAGACCCAGTACTTC. The rearrangement joins TRBV27 to TRBJ2-5; TRBD1 might be the D (5 bases). Germline V gene lookup returns CDR1 MNHEY and CDR2 SMNVEV (reference sequence). The V gene lost 0 bases and the J gene lost 4 bases, with 15 bases spanning the gap. The CDR3 runs 16 residues.

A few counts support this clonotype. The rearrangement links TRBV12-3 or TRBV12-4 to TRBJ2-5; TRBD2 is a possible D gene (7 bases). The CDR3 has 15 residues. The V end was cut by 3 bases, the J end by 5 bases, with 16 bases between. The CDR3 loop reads CASSFQGWGGETQYF. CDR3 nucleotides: TGTGCCAGCAGTTTTCAGGGGTGGGGAGGGGAGACCCAGTACTTC.

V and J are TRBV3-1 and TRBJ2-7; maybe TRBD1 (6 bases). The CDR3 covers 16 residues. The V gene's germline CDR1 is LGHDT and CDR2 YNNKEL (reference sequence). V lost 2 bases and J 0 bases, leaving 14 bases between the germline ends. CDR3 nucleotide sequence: TGTGCCAGCAGCCAACCAGGGGTCATGAGCTCCTACGAGCAGTACTTC. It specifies CASSQPGVMSSYEQYF.